The 4 T cell receptor beta chains below come from one sample, sequenced in a study of T cells in women clearing cervical HPV infection. The table came from immunoSEQ multiplex PCR; TCRdb's copy has only in-frame clones and leaves some out. The table lists about 25,000 clones, with roughly 5.9% in the top ten. Sequencing was performed on blood buffy coat. These receptors were collected from a woman aged 18 to 75 with a cervical HPV16 infection that either progressed to CIN3+ or cleared (not recorded which).

Partial CDR3 DNA: TGTGCCAGCTCACTACAGGGGGAACGCGGTCAGCCG. Protein sequence: CASSLQGERGQP. The entire CDR3 protein is CASSLQGERGQPQYF. The V call is TRBV18, the J call TRBJ2-3; 8 nucleotides line up with TRBD1. The read stops 3 residues short of the end of the CDR3; the missing end is completed from the germline J gene. CDR1 KGHSH and CDR2 LQKENI come from the germline V gene. The CDR3 length is 15 residues. Based on the CDR3 plus reference TRBV18 and TRBJ2-3, the full variable domain is NAGVMQNPRHLVRRRGQEARLRCSPMKGHSHVYWYRQLPEEGLKFMVYLQKENIIDESGMPKERFSAEFPKEGPSILRIQQVVRGDSAAYFCASSLQGERGQPQYFGPGTRLTVL.

Partial CDR3 DNA: TGTGCCAGCAGCTTCAGACAGCTCCAAGAGACG. Protein product: CASSFRQLQET. The whole CDR3 is CASSFRQLQETQYF. J is TRBJ2-3 and V is TRBV7-9; D may be TRBD1 (5 bases). The sequenced fragment ends 3 residues before the CDR3 boundary, so the rest is inferred from the germline J gene. The CDR3 is 14 amino acids. Looked up from germline, CDR1 is SEHNR and CDR2 is FQNEAQ (reference sequence). The full variable domain, completed using reference TRBV7-9 and TRBJ2-3, is DTGVSQNPRHKITKRGQNVTFRCDPISEHNRLYWYRQTLGQGPEFLTYFQNEAQLEKSRLLSDRFSAERPKGSFSTLEIQRTEQGDSAMYLCASSFRQLQETQYFGPGTRLTVL.

Concerning this clone itself: With the read ending 3 residues before the CDR3 end, the germline J gene is used to fill in that end. The rearrangement joins TRBV5-1 to TRBJ2-3; D is uncertain. Germline loops: CDR1 SGHRS, CDR2 YFSETQ. CDR3 length: 16 amino acids. V was shortened by 4 bases and J by 0 bases, with 15 bases between the two germline ends. CDR3 sequence reads: CASSRNNPYSTDTQYF. The part of the CDR3 DNA that was read is TGCGCCAGCAGCAGAAATAACCCCTATAGCACAGATACG.

Details on this clone: Read data end 3 residues before the CDR3 end; the end is taken from the germline J gene. This rearrangement joins TRBV5-6 to TRBJ2-1; a weak D match, TRBD1 (6 bases). CDR3 length: 15 residues. Trimming removed 1 base at V and 0 bases at J, with 8 bases between. Germline V gene lookup returns CDR1 SGHDT and CDR2 YYEEEE. The covered CDR3 bases are TGTGCCAGCAGCTTGACAGGGTACTCCTACAATGAG. It specifies CASSLTGYSYNE. The whole CDR3 protein is CASSLTGYSYNEQFF.